The sequence of this T cell receptor beta chain was determined in a study of CD8 T cells in ankylosing spondylitis. CDR3 length equals 15 residues. Germline CDR1 is SGDLS and CDR2 is YYNGEE. V was clipped by 1 base and J by 0 bases, with 9 bases between them. MiXCR, applied by TCRdb to the 5' RACE reads, yields one record per CDR3 protein. Of some 90,000 distinct CDR3 sequences in the sample, around 27% were seen once. The source is a male donor with ankylosing spondylitis or in good health (not recorded which). J is TRBJ2-3 and V is TRBV9; D perhaps matches TRBD1 (6 bases). The specimen sequenced was blood, either unsorted or a sorted T cell fraction (not recorded which). The CDR3 DNA reads TGTGCCAGCAGCGTAAACAGGGCCAGCACAGATACGCAGTATTTT. Translation gives CASSVNRASTDTQYF.